Only a few counts were recorded for the clone carrying this T cell receptor (beta chain). Time point specified: pre-sensitization, week 0. Treatment: therapeutic diphenylcyclopropenone sensitization with weekly scalp DPC. Those who donated were patients with alopecia, 18 to 70 years of age, and suitable for DPC. V was shortened by 2 bases and J by 5 bases, with 12 bases between the two germline ends. The CDR3 length is 14 residues. CDR1 and CDR2 from the germline V gene are MGHDK and SYGVNS. The entry originates in a study of human T cells and chemical hapten exposure. Whole-study context: Diphenylcyclopropenone was administered weekly to the scalp of patients throughout the roughly 22-week study.

TCRdb itself ran the RACE reads through MiXCR, one entry per CDR3 protein. The repertoire has about 120,000 distinct CDR3 sequences, approximately 13% of them found once; the top ten carry around 3%. The sequenced sample was whole blood, obtained in connection with sensitization to the hapten diphenylcyclopropenone (DPC). The TCR originated in a woman under 30 with alopecia areata. Some clones in this sample may be carry-over from other donors' samples. The chain couples TRBV25-1 to TRBJ1-1; perhaps TRBD1 as D (6 bases). CDR3 in DNA: TGTGCCAGCAGTGAAACAGGGAGACGGACTGAAGCTTTCTTT. This sequence encodes CASSETGRRTEAFF. The full variable domain, in which reference TRBV25-1 and TRBJ1-1 provide the parts outside the CDR3, is EADIYQTPRYLVIGTGKKITLECSQTMGHDKMYWYQQDPGMELHLIHYSYGVNSTEKGDLSSESTVSRIRTEHFPLTLESARPSHTSQYLCASSETGRRTEAFFGQGTRLTVV.